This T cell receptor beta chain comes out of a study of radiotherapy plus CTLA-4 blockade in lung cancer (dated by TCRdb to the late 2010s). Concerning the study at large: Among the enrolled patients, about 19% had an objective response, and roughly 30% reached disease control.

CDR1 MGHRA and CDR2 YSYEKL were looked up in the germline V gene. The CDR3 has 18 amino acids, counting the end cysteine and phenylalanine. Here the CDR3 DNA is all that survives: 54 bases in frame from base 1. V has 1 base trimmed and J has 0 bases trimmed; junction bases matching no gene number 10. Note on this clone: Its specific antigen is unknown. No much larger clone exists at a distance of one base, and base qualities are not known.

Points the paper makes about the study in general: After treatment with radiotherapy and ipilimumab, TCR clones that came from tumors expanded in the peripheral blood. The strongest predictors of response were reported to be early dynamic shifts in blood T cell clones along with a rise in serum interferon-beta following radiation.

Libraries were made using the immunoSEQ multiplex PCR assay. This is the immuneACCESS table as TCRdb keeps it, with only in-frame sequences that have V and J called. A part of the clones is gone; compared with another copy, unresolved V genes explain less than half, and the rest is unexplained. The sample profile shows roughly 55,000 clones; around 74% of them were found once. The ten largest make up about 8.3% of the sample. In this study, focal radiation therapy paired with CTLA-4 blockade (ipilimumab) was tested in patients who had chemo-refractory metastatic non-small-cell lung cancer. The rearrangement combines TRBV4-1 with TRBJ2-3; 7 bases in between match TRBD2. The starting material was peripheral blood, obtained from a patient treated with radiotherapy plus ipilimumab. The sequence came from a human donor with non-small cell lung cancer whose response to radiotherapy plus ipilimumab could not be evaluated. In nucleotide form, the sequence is TGCGCCAGCAGCCAAGCGAATCGGGCTAGCGGAAGCACAGATACGCAGTATTTT. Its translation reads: CASSQANRASGSTDTQYF.